The clone carrying this T cell receptor beta chain has only one observation. Its specificity is unknown. The assay was immunoSEQ multiplex PCR, and TCRdb's table has in-frame clones only and misses some. The sample has 45,000 to 55,000 clones, 65% to 75% seen once. The sample comes from a study of vaccination effects on CD4 cells after COVID-19. Study as a whole: Sequencing in the ViraFEST assay came after antigen-specific CD4+ T cells had been expanded with viral peptide pools, which were used to stimulate PBMC. Researchers drew samples from a few convalescent patients early and late after vaccination. Samples collected post-vaccine were obtained a median of 72 days after the second dose.

Isolating CD4+ T cells followed approximately 11 days of culture. This individual tested PCR-positive for SARS-CoV-2 infection between March and December 2020. Participants each got two BNT162b2 or mRNA-1273 vaccine doses. This CDR3 has 17 amino acids. Germline loops: CDR1 SNHLY, CDR2 FYNNEI. V dropped 0 bases and J dropped 5; count of bases not matched to a gene: 9. The sequence came from a human donor who had a prior SARS-CoV-2 infection. Sequencing was performed on CD4+ T cells from PBMCs cultured without peptide, taken after COVID-19 vaccination. The chain couples TRBV2 to TRBJ2-5; the match to TRBD2 covers 10 bases. The CDR3 protein is CASSEALSSGGVETQYF. CDR3 DNA: TGTGCCAGCAGTGAAGCGCTATCTAGCGGGGGCGTGGAGACCCAGTACTTC.